This record concerns one T cell receptor (beta chain) sequence. The antigen is undetermined. Method: immunoSEQ multiplex PCR; TCRdb's copy keeps in-frame clones and lacks some. The sample carries 40,000 or so clones, about 80% recorded once. This entry comes from a study of radiotherapy plus CTLA-4 blockade in lung cancer. Overall study results and limits: In blood, TCR clones derived from the tumor expanded after radiotherapy plus ipilimumab.

Trimming stripped 2 bases from V and 6 bases from J, with 5 bases between. The length of the CDR3 is 11 residues. Looked up from germline, CDR1 is SGHDT and CDR2 is YYEEEE. Material: peripheral blood, obtained from a patient treated with radiotherapy plus ipilimumab. V and J are TRBV5-6 and TRBJ1-2; D is undetermined. This receptor was taken from a human donor with non-small cell lung cancer who had stable disease on radiotherapy plus ipilimumab. DNA for the CDR3: TGTGCCAGCAGCTTCGTGGATGGCTACACCTTC. Protein: CASSFVDGYTF.